This T cell receptor beta chain was captured by sequencing in a study of post-analysis software for immune sequencing data. Study background: Relapsing-remitting, secondary progressive and progressive-relapsing multiple sclerosis were all included among the disease courses.

Unique molecular identifiers were carried by the TCR beta cDNA libraries. TCRdb passed the PCR reads through MiXCR, listing each CDR3 protein once. The table lists 650,000 to 850,000 distinct CDR3 sequences, about 53% of them singletons, with under 6% in the top ten. Between the trimmed V and J ends, which lost 5 bases and 3 bases, there was a span of 17 bases. The CDR3 has 16 residues. Germline V gives CDR1 MNHEY, CDR2 SMNVEV (reference sequence). Study conclusions and caveats: The five TRBV segments detected at higher frequency in patients than in controls included TRBV5-6, TRBV5-1 and TRBV20-1.

Concerning this clonotype: The antigen is undetermined.

The sequenced sample was blood. The receptor was derived from a girl aged 5 to 17 with multiple sclerosis. This chain links TRBV27 with TRBJ1-3; D may be TRBD1 (6 bases). This CDR3 is CASSPLAAGDGNTIYF. The CDR3 DNA follows: TGTGCCAGCAGTCCCTTGGCGGCAGGGGATGGAAACACCATATATTTT.